The 10 T cell receptor beta chains in this list originate from one sample, sequenced in a study of lymphopenia after photon versus proton radiotherapy. The protocol was immunoSEQ multiplex PCR, while the TCRdb copy is restricted to in-frame clones and leaves out a portion. This table has more than 45,000 clones, about 81% appearing once. The sequences come from peripheral blood, collected from a patient treated with proton-based radiotherapy. Receptor source: a man aged 55-75 years with pancreatic cancer.

V and J are TRBV5-6 and TRBJ2-7; perhaps D is TRBD1 or TRBD2 (5 bases each). The CDR3 extends over 15 amino acids. Trimming removed 0 bases at V and 2 bases at J, with 12 bases between. Per germline, CDR1 SGHDT and CDR2 YYEEEE. CDR3 nucleotides: TGTGCCAGCAGCTTGGTTTCAGGGACCACCTACGAGCAGTACTTC. It is translated as CASSLVSGTTYEQYF.

The chain employs TRBV19 and TRBJ2-3, with unresolved D. CDR1 is LNHDA, CDR2 SQIVND, per germline (reference sequence). Trimming took off 3 bases at V and 5 bases at J, with 3 bases between the two ends. This CDR3 contains 11 residues. The CDR3 loop is CASSMGDTQYF. As DNA, the CDR3 is TGTGCCAGTAGTATGGGAGATACGCAGTATTTT.

This clone appeared a single time. V gene TRBV28 combines with J gene TRBJ2-2; D gene ambiguous. This CDR3 contains 12 residues. V was clipped by 6 bases and J by 5 bases, with 7 bases between them. Germline lookup yields CDR1 MDHEN and CDR2 SYDVKM. The CDR3 region is CASRTGTGELFF. The CDR3 bases are TGTGCCAGCAGGACCGGAACCGGGGAGCTGTTTTTT.

The rearrangement joins TRBV5-6 to TRBJ1-6; no clear D gene. V lost 0 bases and J lost 10, with 17 bases in between. The CDR3 covers 16 residues. CDR1 is SGHDT, CDR2 YYEEEE, per germline. This CDR3 reads CASSLVTIREVSPLHF. CDR3 nucleotide sequence: TGTGCCAGCAGCTTGGTAACAATTAGGGAAGTGTCACCCCTCCACTTT.

The rearrangement joins TRBV6-5 to TRBJ2-5, with 14 positions matching TRBD2. Trimming took 10 bases from V and 11 from J; bases not matched to a gene: 15. The V gene's germline CDR1 is MNHEY and CDR2 SVGAGI. CDR3 size: 15 residues. CDR3 region: CATRAPGLAGAAQYF. CDR3 in DNA: TGTGCCACCAGAGCCCCGGGACTAGCGGGAGCTGCGCAGTACTTC.

This clone was counted between two and nine times. The V and J genes are TRBV11-1 and TRBJ2-7; D may be TRBD1 or TRBD2 (5 bases each). Looked up from germline, CDR1 is SGHAT and CDR2 is FQDESV (reference sequence). The CDR3 extends over 14 amino acids. The germline V and J ends were trimmed by 6 bases and 3 bases, with 15 bases remaining between them. The CDR3 DNA is TGTGCCAGCAGACGGGACGGGGCTCACTACGAGCAGTACTTC. The encoded protein is CASRRDGAHYEQYF.

J is TRBJ1-2 and V is TRBV4-2; no definite D call. The ends were cut back, 0 bases at V and 3 bases at J, with 11 bases in the middle. The CDR3 is made up of 15 amino acids. Germline-derived CDR1 and CDR2 are LGHNA and YNFKEQ. CDR3: CASSQDPSGDYGYTF. The CDR3 region has the DNA TGTGCCAGCAGCCAAGACCCCTCGGGCGACTATGGCTACACCTTC.

This chain joins TRBV6-1 and TRBJ1-5; 10 bases match TRBD1. The germline V gene encodes CDR1 MNHNS and CDR2 SASEGT. V lost 4 bases to trimming and J lost 8 bases; unmatched junction nucleotides: 11. This CDR3 is 16 amino acids long. The CDR3 DNA reads as TGTGCCAGCAGTGCGACAGGGGGCGCTTCGGTAGAGCCCCAGCATTTT. Its protein is CASSATGGASVEPQHF.

This chain joins TRBV6-1 and TRBJ1-4, with TRBD1 as a possible D gene (5 bases). The CDR3 loop spans 12 amino acids. In germline, CDR1 is MNHNS, CDR2 SASEGT. The V gene lost 6 bases and the J gene lost 12 bases, with 14 bases spanning the gap. The CDR3 sequence is CASRGTGAQLFF. The CDR3 DNA reads as TGTGCCAGCAGGGGAACCGGGGCCCAACTGTTTTTT.

This sequence joins TRBV18 and TRBJ1-1, with D unclear. V shed 2 bases and J shed 2 bases, with 9 bases lying between them. The CDR3 covers 14 residues. Germline CDR1 is KGHSH and CDR2 is LQKENI. In nucleotides, the CDR3 is TGTGCCAGCTCACCAGGACTGTCAAACACTGAAGCTTTCTTT. This gives the protein CASSPGLSNTEAFF.